Shown below are 7 T cell receptor beta chains from a single sample sequenced in a study of identical twins. MiXCR, applied by TCRdb to the 5' RACE reads, yields one record per CDR3 protein. The sample consists of under 900,000 distinct CDR3 sequences, 9% to 15% of them appearing once. This sample also belongs to another study, concerning yellow fever vaccine responses in identical twins.

The sample was PBMCs. Receptor source: a woman between 18 and 29 years old in good health.

The V call is TRBV25-1, the J call TRBJ1-1; perhaps TRBD1 as D (6 bases). V lost 3 bases to trimming and J lost 4 bases, with 15 bases between them. The CDR3 is 15 amino acids. Germline CDR1 reads MGHDK; CDR2 reads SYGVNS. This chain's CDR3 is CASSEATGGSTEAFF. The DNA for the CDR3 is TGTGCCAGCAGTGAGGCGACAGGCGGCAGCACTGAAGCTTTCTTT.

This clonotype was detected many times. The rearrangement links TRBV24-1 to TRBJ2-7; a weak D match, TRBD1 (6 bases). V dropped 3 bases and J dropped 3 bases, with 8 bases sitting between them. The CDR3 length is 13 residues. Germline CDR1 KGHDR, CDR2 SFDVKD. CDR3: CATSDEQGYEQYF. In DNA form, the CDR3 reads TGTGCCACCAGTGATGAACAGGGCTACGAGCAGTACTTC.

This chain links TRBV24-1 with TRBJ2-5; TRBD2 matches 8 bases. V shed 0 bases and J 5 bases; nucleotides not matched to a gene: 4. In germline, CDR1 is KGHDR, CDR2 SFDVKD. The CDR3 spans 15 residues. Here the CDR3 DNA reads TGTGCCACCAGTGATTTGAGGGCGGGAGGTGAGACCCAGTACTTC. Protein product: CATSDLRAGGETQYF.

A few counts support this clonotype. This chain links TRBV6-5 with TRBJ2-5; 14 bases map to TRBD2. After removal of 5 bases from V and 9 bases from J, the junction contained 11 bases not matched to a gene. The CDR3 totals 16 residues. Germline V gene sequence: CDR1 MNHEY, CDR2 SVGAGI. The CDR3 here is CASSHGLAGGQWAQYF. The DNA of the CDR3 is TGTGCCAGCAGTCACGGACTAGCGGGGGGCCAATGGGCCCAGTACTTC.

The table lists this clonotype with a few counts. A read error may account for a junction end that differs from germline. The chain has TRBV12-3 or TRBV12-4 and TRBJ1-1; perhaps TRBD1 as D (6 bases). This CDR3 is built from 14 residues. For the CDR3, the DNA is TGTGCCAGCAGTAAATGGACAGACAACACTGAAGTTTTCTTT. Residues: CASSKWTDNTEVFF.

V is TRBV20-1 and J is TRBJ2-1, with D possibly matching TRBD2 (5 bases). Trimming shortened V by 3 bases and J by 5 bases, and 8 bases separated the two germline ends. This CDR3 region has 12 residues. Germline V CDR1 and CDR2: DFQATT, SNEGSKA (reference sequence). In DNA, the CDR3 is TGCAGTGCTAGGCAGACTAACAATGAGCAGTTCTTC. It codes for CSARQTNNEQFF.

This clonotype has only a few counts. The rearrangement links TRBV20-1 to TRBJ2-3; 11 bases align to TRBD1. This CDR3 contains 15 residues. The V gene's germline CDR1 is DFQATT and CDR2 SNEGSKA (reference sequence). Unmatched junction bases numbered 8, after V lost 3 bases and J lost 6 bases. The CDR3 region has the DNA TGCAGTGCTAGGGACGGACAGGGGGCAGGGGATACGCAGTATTTT. Translated, it gives CSARDGQGAGDTQYF.